A single sample gave rise to the 26 T cell receptor beta chains below, sequenced in a study of regulatory T cells. Primers: 52 TRBV forward and 13 TRBJ reverse. Generated by immunoSEQ multiplex PCR, the TCRdb table keeps only in-frame clones and is missing some. The table includes around 30,000 clones, roughly 92% detected once. Study results and limitations: In CD3G-deficient patients, conventional CD4+ T cells were enriched for hydrophobic CDR3 residues at positions 6 and 7.

Their antigens are not known. The sample comprised conventional CD4+ T cells sorted from blood. These receptor sequences come from a child aged 2-15 years with CD3G deficiency.

This clone was recorded once. V usage is TRBV28 and J usage is TRBJ1-1; the D gene is possibly TRBD1 (6 bases). Germline CDR1 and CDR2: MDHEN and SYDVKM. The CDR3 runs 14 residues. V was clipped by 6 bases and J by 3 bases, with 14 bases between them. The chain's CDR3 is CASRTQGRHTEAFF. CDR3 sequence (DNA): TGTGCCAGCAGGACACAGGGACGGCACACTGAAGCTTTCTTT.

The V gene is TRBV27, the J gene TRBJ1-6; D is unclear. The CDR3 has 14 amino acids. V shed 5 bases and J shed 7 bases, with 12 bases lying between them. Germline lookup yields CDR1 MNHEY and CDR2 SMNVEV (reference sequence). This chain's CDR3 is CASSPGYGNSPLHF. The CDR3 region has the DNA TGTGCCAGCAGTCCAGGTTATGGGAATTCACCCCTCCACTTT.

This sequence joins TRBV4-1 and TRBJ2-1; 12 bases fit TRBD2. The CDR3 has 15 residues. Germline V gene sequence: CDR1 MGHRA, CDR2 YSYEKL. The V and J ends lost 1 base and 9 bases, in that order; junction bases with no gene match: 4. CDR3 residues: CASSQAPGLAGEQFF. The CDR3 nucleotides read TGCGCCAGCAGCCAAGCTCCGGGACTAGCGGGTGAGCAGTTCTTC.

In DNA form, the CDR3 reads TGTGCCAGCACCAGAGACCTAGGTTACGAGCAGTACTTC. Protein: CASTRDLGYEQYF. This chain uses TRBV6-1 with TRBJ2-7, with D hard to call. The CDR3 length is 13 residues. The V gene lost 7 bases and the J gene lost 4 bases, with 14 bases spanning the gap. Germline V lookup: CDR1 MNHNS, CDR2 SASEGT.

The J gene is TRBJ2-7, the V gene TRBV6-6; D tentatively fits TRBD1 or TRBD2 (5 bases each). V was clipped by 6 bases and J by 0 bases, with 12 bases between them. Germline CDR1 MNHNY, CDR2 SVGAGI (reference sequence). The CDR3 has 14 residues. CDR3 in DNA: TGTGCCAGCAGCCACCGGGACCACTCCTACGAGCAGTACTTC. Its translation is CASSHRDHSYEQYF.

The chain has TRBV7-8 and TRBJ2-2, with D unresolved. CDR3 length: 17 residues. V was pared by 0 bases and J by 1 base, with 12 bases between. Germline assignment: CDR1 SGHVS and CDR2 FQNEAQ. The CDR3 DNA is TGTGCCAGCAGCTTAGCGTATAGGACCAAGAACACCGGGGAGCTGTTTTTT. Translating gives CASSLAYRTKNTGELFF.

This clone was recorded a few times. The chain carries TRBV4-1 and TRBJ2-7; D may be TRBD1 (5 bases). CDR3 length equals 15 residues. The germline CDR1 and CDR2 sequences are MGHRA and YSYEKL. V was pared by 2 bases and J by 3 bases, with 14 bases between. The CDR3 region is CASSQYLGPRYEQYF. The DNA for the CDR3 is TGCGCCAGCAGCCAATACTTGGGGCCCCGCTACGAGCAGTACTTC.

The chain is built from TRBV6-4 and TRBJ2-5, with TRBD2 as a possible D gene (6 bases). CDR3 size: 13 residues. The germline V gene has CDR1 MRHNA and CDR2 SNTAGT. V lost 8 bases and J 5 bases, leaving 15 bases between the germline ends. CDR3 in DNA: TGTGCCAGCTTAGCGGAGCGTATGGAGACCCAGTACTTC. This encodes CASLAERMETQYF.

The rearrangement uses TRBV5-1 and TRBJ1-1; tentatively, D is TRBD1 (5 bases). V shed 5 bases and J shed 0 bases, with 11 bases lying between them. Germline CDR1 is SGHRS and CDR2 is YFSETQ. This CDR3 spans 14 amino acids. CDR3 protein: CASRRDPLNTEAFF. The CDR3 DNA follows: TGCGCCAGCAGAAGGGACCCCTTGAACACTGAAGCTTTCTTT.

This chain links TRBV7-8 with TRBJ2-3; D remains ambiguous. Germline CDR1 SGHVS, CDR2 FQNEAQ. V lost 5 bases and J 1 base, leaving 16 bases between the germline ends. The CDR3 runs to 16 residues. This CDR3 reads CASSVGFLAGTDTQYF. In DNA, the CDR3 is TGTGCCAGCAGCGTGGGGTTTCTGGCGGGCACAGATACGCAGTATTTT.

The chain links TRBV6-1 to TRBJ1-2; D is ambiguous. The germline CDR1 and CDR2 sequences are MNHNS and SASEGT. The CDR3 has 13 residues. With 4 bases removed from V and 7 bases from J, the gap between germline ends came to 13 bases. CDR3 region: CASSVGPWGGYTF. CDR3 nucleotides: TGTGCCAGCAGTGTTGGACCCTGGGGTGGCTACACCTTC.

The chain joins TRBV28 to TRBJ2-5; D is tentatively TRBD1 or TRBD2 (6 bases each). Trimming left V 2 bases short and J 7 bases short, with 14 bases between. The CDR3 has 14 amino acids. Germline CDR1 MDHEN, CDR2 SYDVKM. CDR3 in DNA: TGTGCCAGCAGTTTACCGAGGGGGGAGGCGACCCAGTACTTC. This translates into CASSLPRGEATQYF.

The chain has TRBV5-1 and TRBJ2-3, with 8 bases that match TRBD1. Unmatched junction bases numbered 5, after V lost 0 bases and J lost 5 bases. The CDR3 runs to 15 residues. CDR1 and CDR2 from the germline V gene are SGHRS and YFSETQ. The CDR3 sequence is CASSLVGTGRDTQYF. The CDR3 nucleotides are TGCGCCAGCAGCTTGGTCGGGACAGGCCGAGATACGCAGTATTTT.

The chain combines TRBV28 with TRBJ2-7; D gene unclear. Germline loops: CDR1 MDHEN, CDR2 SYDVKM. The V end was cut by 3 bases, the J end by 5 bases, with 11 bases between. There are 13 residues in the CDR3. The CDR3 loop reads CASSLESTHEQYF. The CDR3 coding sequence is TGTGCCAGCAGTTTGGAATCGACTCACGAGCAGTACTTC.

V is TRBV7-8 and J is TRBJ2-5; D is possibly TRBD1 or TRBD2 (7 bases each). The closer fit of TRBJ2-7 to the DNA end suggests the J call may be wrong. The CDR3 has 16 amino acids. The germline V gene encodes CDR1 SGHVS and CDR2 FQNEAQ. The CDR3 reads CASSLHPRGGPYEQYF. The CDR3 bases are TGTGCCAGCAGCCTACACCCCAGGGGGGGTCCCTACGAGCAGTACTTC.

The chain combines TRBV9 with TRBJ2-3; D gene uncertain. The CDR3 contains 14 residues. Germline lookup yields CDR1 SGDLS and CDR2 YYNGEE. The V gene lost 3 bases and the J gene lost 2 bases, with 10 bases spanning the gap. CDR3 nucleotide sequence: TGTGCCAGCAGCGCCGGACGGCCCACAGATACGCAGTATTTT. Translated: CASSAGRPTDTQYF.

The chain is built from TRBV5-1 and TRBJ2-7; TRBD2 agrees at 12 bases. The germline V gene has CDR1 SGHRS and CDR2 YFSETQ. Trimming removed 1 base from V and 2 bases from J; junction bases left unmatched: 4. This CDR3 is 16 amino acids long. The CDR3 DNA reads TGCGCCAGCAGCTTGACTAGCGGGAGGTTCCCCTACGAGCAGTACTTC. Encoded protein: CASSLTSGRFPYEQYF.

In DNA form, the CDR3 reads TGTGCCAGCAGTATCTCAGGGTACGAGCAGTACTTC. This sequence encodes CASSISGYEQYF. The chain couples TRBV6-1 to TRBJ2-7, with D possibly TRBD1 on 5 matching bases. V lost 5 bases and J lost 4, with 9 bases in between. Germline values: CDR1 MNHNS, CDR2 SASEGT. This CDR3 has 12 amino acids.

The rearrangement uses TRBV6-1 and TRBJ1-1; D ambiguous. Germline V gene data show CDR1 as MNHNS and CDR2 as SASEGT. Trimming removed 3 bases from V and 0 bases from J, with 8 bases in between. The CDR3 totals 14 residues. Here the CDR3 reads CASSEGIMNTEAFF. DNA of the CDR3: TGTGCCAGCAGTGAGGGGATAATGAACACTGAAGCTTTCTTT.

Comments on this clone: The CDR3 end shows no conserved phenylalanine or tryptophan, and so a read error is likely. No DNA is shown, since the ends of the CDR3 on it are uncertain; the CDR3 is the one TCRdb lists. The J gene is TRBJ2-7, the V gene TRBV27; the D segment call TRBD2 is taken from the table without a DNA check. The CDR3 length is 8 residues, termini included. Germline V CDR1 and CDR2: MNHEY, SMNVEV (reference sequence). CDR3 protein: CASTHLSL.

The rearrangement uses TRBV28 and TRBJ2-3; D possibly corresponds to TRBD2 (6 bases). The CDR3 runs to 13 residues. Germline lookup yields CDR1 MDHEN and CDR2 SYDVKM. With 2 bases removed from V and 8 bases from J, the gap between germline ends came to 11 bases. The CDR3 DNA sequence: TGTGCCAGCAGTTTAGCTGGGACTGTTACGCAGTATTTT. Translating gives CASSLAGTVTQYF. Based on the CDR3 plus reference TRBV28 and TRBJ2-3, the full variable domain is DVKVTQSSRYLVKRTGEKVFLECVQDMDHENMFWYRQDPGLGLRLIYFSYDVKMKEKGDIPEGYSVSREKKERFSLILESASTNQTSMYLCASSLAGTVTQYFGPGTRLTVL.

The V gene is TRBV6-1, the J gene TRBJ2-2; D is unclear. CDR3 length: 15 amino acids. Germline assignment: CDR1 MNHNS and CDR2 SASEGT. V was clipped by 5 bases and J by 4 bases, with 14 bases between them. The CDR3 DNA is TGTGCCAGCAGTCCCGAAGGGTGGGGCACCGGGGAGCTGTTTTTT. Translated, it gives CASSPEGWGTGELFF.

The chain is built from TRBV9 and TRBJ2-7; no firm D call. Trimming cost V 2 bases and J 0 bases, with 9 bases left between them. The length of the CDR3 is 14 residues. Looked up from germline, CDR1 is SGDLS and CDR2 is YYNGEE. The CDR3 loop is CASSVAWGSYEQYF. CDR3 nucleotide sequence: TGTGCCAGCAGCGTCGCATGGGGCTCCTACGAGCAGTACTTC.

The V and J genes are TRBV10-3 and TRBJ2-7; TRBD2 aligns across 13 bases. Germline V gene lookup returns CDR1 ENHRY and CDR2 SYGVKD. Germline trimming cut 5 bases from V and 6 bases from J; bases unmatched to any gene: 7. The CDR3 sequence is 15 residues long. In nucleotides, the CDR3 is TGTGCCATCAGTTCAGGACTAGCGGGAGCAGGCGAGCAGTACTTC. Its translation is CAISSGLAGAGEQYF.

V gene TRBV18 combines with J gene TRBJ2-3, with D maybe TRBD2 (6 bases). CDR1 is KGHSH, CDR2 LQKENI, per germline. The V gene lost 6 bases and the J gene lost 2 bases, with 9 bases spanning the gap. This CDR3 spans 13 amino acids. CDR3 bases: TGTGCCAGCTCGTGGAGGGCCACAGATACGCAGTATTTT. It specifies CASSWRATDTQYF. The full variable domain, its missing parts supplied by reference TRBV18 and TRBJ2-3, is NAGVMQNPRHLVRRRGQEARLRCSPMKGHSHVYWYRQLPEEGLKFMVYLQKENIIDESGMPKERFSAEFPKEGPSILRIQQVVRGDSAAYFCASSWRATDTQYFGPGTRLTVL.

V is TRBV5-1 and J is TRBJ2-2; D remains ambiguous. Trimming took 0 bases from V and 6 from J, leaving 9 bases between them. The CDR3 runs to 14 residues. Germline V gene sequence: CDR1 SGHRS, CDR2 YFSETQ. The CDR3 protein is CASSLDSWAGELFF. Written as DNA, the CDR3 is TGCGCCAGCAGCTTGGACAGTTGGGCCGGGGAGCTGTTTTTT.